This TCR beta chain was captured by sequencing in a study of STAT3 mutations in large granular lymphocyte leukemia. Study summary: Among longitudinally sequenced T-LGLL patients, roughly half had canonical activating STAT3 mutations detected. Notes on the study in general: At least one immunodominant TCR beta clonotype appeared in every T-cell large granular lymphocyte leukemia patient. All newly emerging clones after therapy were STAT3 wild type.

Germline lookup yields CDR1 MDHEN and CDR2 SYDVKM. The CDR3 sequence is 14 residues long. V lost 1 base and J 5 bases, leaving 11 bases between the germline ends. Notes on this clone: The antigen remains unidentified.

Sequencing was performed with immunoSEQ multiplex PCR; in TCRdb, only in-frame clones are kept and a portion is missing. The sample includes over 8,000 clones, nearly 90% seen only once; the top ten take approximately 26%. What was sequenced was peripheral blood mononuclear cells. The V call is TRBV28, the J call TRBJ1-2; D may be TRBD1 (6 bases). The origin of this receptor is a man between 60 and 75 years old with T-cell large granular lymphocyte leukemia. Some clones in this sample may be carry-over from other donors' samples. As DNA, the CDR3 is TGTGCCAGCAGTTTATCTGCCAGGGGATATGGCTACACCTTC. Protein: CASSLSARGYGYTF.